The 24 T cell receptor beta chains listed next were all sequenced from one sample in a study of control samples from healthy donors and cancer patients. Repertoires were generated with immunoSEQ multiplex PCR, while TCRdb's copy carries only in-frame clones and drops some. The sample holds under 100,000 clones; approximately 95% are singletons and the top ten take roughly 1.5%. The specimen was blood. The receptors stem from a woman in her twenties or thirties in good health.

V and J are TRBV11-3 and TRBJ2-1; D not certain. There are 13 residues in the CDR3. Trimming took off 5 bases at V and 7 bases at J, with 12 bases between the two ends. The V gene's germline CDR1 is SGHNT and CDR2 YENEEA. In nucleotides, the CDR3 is TGTGCCAGCAGCGTTACCCGCACGAATGAGCAGTTCTTC. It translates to CASSVTRTNEQFF.

CDR3 in amino acids: CASSLSGAEGNEQFF. CDR3 DNA sequence: TGTGCCAGCAGCTTGAGCGGGGCGGAGGGCAATGAGCAGTTCTTC. The chain links TRBV7-6 to TRBJ2-1, with TRBD2 matching 7 bases. The junction had 8 bases not matched to a gene; V was cut back by 3 bases and J by 6 bases. This CDR3 contains 15 residues. In germline, CDR1 is SGHVS, CDR2 FNYEAQ. The complete variable domain, with remaining parts taken from reference TRBV7-6 and TRBJ2-1, reads GAGVSQSPRYKVTKRGQDVALRCDPISGHVSLYWYRQALGQGPEFLTYFNYEAQQDKSGLPNDRFSAERPEGSISTLTIQRTEQRDSAMYRCASSLSGAEGNEQFFGPGTRLTVL.

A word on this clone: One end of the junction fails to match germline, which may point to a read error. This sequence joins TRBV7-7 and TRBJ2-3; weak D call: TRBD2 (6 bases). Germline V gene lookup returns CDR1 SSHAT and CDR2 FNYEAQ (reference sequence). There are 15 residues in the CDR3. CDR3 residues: CASSPSTSGTDTQYF. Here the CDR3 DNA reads TGTGCTAGCAGCCCATCGACTAGTGGAACAGATACGCAGTATTTT.

CDR3 nucleotides: TGCGCCAGCAGCCCTGCCCCAAATGTTGAGGCCAACGTCCTGACTTTC. It encodes CASSPAPNVEANVLTF. The chain is built from TRBV5-1 and TRBJ2-6, with D unresolved. This CDR3 has 16 residues. The germline gives CDR1 SGHRS, CDR2 YFSETQ. V lost 4 bases and J lost 6, with 17 bases in between.

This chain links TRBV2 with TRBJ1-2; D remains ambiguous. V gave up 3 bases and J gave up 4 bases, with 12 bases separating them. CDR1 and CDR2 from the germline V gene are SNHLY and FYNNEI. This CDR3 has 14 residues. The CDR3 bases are TGTGCCAGCAGTGAGAGAAGGGAGGGCTATGGCTACACCTTC. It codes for CASSERREGYGYTF. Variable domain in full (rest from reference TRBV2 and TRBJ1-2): EPEVTQTPSHQVTQMGQEVILRCVPISNHLYFYWYRQILGQKVEFLVSFYNNEISEKSEIFDDQFSVERPDGSNFTLKIRSTKLEDSAMYFCASSERREGYGYTFGSGTRLTVV.

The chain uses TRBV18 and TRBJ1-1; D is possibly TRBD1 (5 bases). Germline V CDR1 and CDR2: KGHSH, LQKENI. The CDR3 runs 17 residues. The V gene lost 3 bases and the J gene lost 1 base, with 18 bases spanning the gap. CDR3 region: CASSPTRASGRNTEAFF. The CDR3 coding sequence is TGTGCCAGCTCACCGACCAGGGCTTCCGGCCGGAACACTGAAGCTTTCTTT.

CDR3 DNA: TGTGCCAGCAGCCTCCTTAAACTAGCTACCTACAATGAGCAGTTCTTC. Protein product: CASSLLKLATYNEQFF. The chain links TRBV11-1 to TRBJ2-1; D possibly corresponds to TRBD2 (6 bases). Trimming shortened V by 5 bases and J by 2 bases, and 16 bases separated the two germline ends. CDR1 SGHAT and CDR2 FQDESV come from the germline V gene (reference sequence). The CDR3 is 16 residues long.

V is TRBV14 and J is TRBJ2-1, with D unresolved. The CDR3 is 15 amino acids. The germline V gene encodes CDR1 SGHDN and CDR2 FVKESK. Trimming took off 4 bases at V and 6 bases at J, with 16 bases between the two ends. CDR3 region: CASSLQMGGLNEQFF. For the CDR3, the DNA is TGTGCCAGCAGCCTCCAGATGGGCGGCCTCAATGAGCAGTTCTTC.

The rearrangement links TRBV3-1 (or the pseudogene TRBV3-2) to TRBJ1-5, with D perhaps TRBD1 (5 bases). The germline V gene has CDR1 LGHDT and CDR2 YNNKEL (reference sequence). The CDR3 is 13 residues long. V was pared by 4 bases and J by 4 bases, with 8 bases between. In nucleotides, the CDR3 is TGTGCCAGCAGCCTGACAGAAAATCAGCCCCAGCATTTT. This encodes CASSLTENQPQHF.

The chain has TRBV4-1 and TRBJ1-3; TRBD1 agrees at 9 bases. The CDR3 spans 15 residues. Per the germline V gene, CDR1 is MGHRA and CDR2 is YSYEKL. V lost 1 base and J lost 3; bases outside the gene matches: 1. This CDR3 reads CASSQVTGGGNTIYF. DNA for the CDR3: TGCGCCAGCAGCCAAGTGACAGGGGGTGGAAACACCATATATTTT.

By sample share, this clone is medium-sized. CDR3 loop: CASSLGLGGYTEAFF. The CDR3 bases are TGCGCCAGCAGCTTGGGGTTGGGGGGATACACTGAAGCTTTCTTT. The chain is built from TRBV5-1 and TRBJ1-1; maybe TRBD1 (5 bases). The V end lost 0 bases, the J end lost 3 bases, and 12 bases lay between the germline ends. Germline CDR1 and CDR2: SGHRS and YFSETQ. The CDR3 has 15 amino acids.

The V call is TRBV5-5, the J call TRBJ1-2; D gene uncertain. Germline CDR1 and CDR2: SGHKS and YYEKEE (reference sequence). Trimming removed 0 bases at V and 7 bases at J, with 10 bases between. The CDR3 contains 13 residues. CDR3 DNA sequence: TGTGCCAGCAGCTTGGGGCAGTTGGGTGGCTACACCTTC. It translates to CASSLGQLGGYTF.

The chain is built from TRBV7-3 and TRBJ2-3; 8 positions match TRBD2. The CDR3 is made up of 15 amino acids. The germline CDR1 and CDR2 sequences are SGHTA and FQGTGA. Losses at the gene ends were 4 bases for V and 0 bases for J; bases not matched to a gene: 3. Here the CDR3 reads CASSSTSVSTDTQYF. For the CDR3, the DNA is TGTGCCAGCAGCTCGACTAGCGTGAGCACAGATACGCAGTATTTT. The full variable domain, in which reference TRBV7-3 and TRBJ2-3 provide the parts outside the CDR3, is GAGVSQTPSNKVTEKGKYVELRCDPISGHTALYWYRQSLGQGPEFLIYFQGTGAADDSGLPNDRFFAVRPEGSVSTLKIQRTERGDSAVYLCASSSTSVSTDTQYFGPGTRLTVL.

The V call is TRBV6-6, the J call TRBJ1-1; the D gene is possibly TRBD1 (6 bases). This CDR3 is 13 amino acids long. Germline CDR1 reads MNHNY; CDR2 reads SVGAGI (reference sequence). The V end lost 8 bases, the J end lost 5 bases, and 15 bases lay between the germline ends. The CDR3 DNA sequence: TGTGCCAGCGGACCTCAGGGGTCAACTGAAGCTTTCTTT. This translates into CASGPQGSTEAFF.

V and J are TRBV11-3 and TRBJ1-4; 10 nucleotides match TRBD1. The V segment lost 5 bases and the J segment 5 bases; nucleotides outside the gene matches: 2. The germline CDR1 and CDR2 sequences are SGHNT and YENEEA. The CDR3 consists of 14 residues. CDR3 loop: CASSPGQGNEKLFF. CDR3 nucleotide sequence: TGTGCCAGCAGCCCGGGACAGGGGAATGAAAAACTGTTTTTT.

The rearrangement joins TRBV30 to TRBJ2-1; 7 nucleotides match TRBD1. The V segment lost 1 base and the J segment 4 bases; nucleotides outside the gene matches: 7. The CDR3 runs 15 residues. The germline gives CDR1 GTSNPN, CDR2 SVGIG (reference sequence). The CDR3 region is CAWSDGDRVYNEQFF. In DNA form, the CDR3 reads TGTGCCTGGAGTGACGGAGACAGGGTTTACAATGAGCAGTTCTTC.

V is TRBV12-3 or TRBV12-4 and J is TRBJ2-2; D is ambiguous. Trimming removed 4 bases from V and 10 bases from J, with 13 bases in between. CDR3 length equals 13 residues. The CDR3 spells CASSWALVAELFF. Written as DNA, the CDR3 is TGTGCCAGCAGTTGGGCGCTAGTCGCGGAGCTGTTTTTT.

CDR3 nucleotide sequence: TGTGCCAGCAGCTGGACAGGGAACACTGAAGCTTTCTTT. Translating it yields CASSWTGNTEAFF. The chain recombines TRBV7-8 with TRBJ1-1, with TRBD1 identical over 7 bases. The CDR3 loop spans 13 amino acids. Germline-derived CDR1 and CDR2 are SGHVS and FQNEAQ. Trimming at V came to 4 bases and at J to 1 base, leaving 0 bases not matched to a gene.

The CDR3 DNA reads TGTGCCAGCAGCTCGGAAAGGCGGGACAGGGTAGGCACAGATACGCAGTATTTT. It codes for CASSSERRDRVGTDTQYF. The chain couples TRBV5-4 to TRBJ2-3; 9 nucleotides line up with TRBD1. CDR3 length: 18 residues. The trim removed 3 bases at V and 1 base at J, leaving 12 bases unmatched. The germline gives CDR1 SGHNT, CDR2 YYREEE (reference sequence).

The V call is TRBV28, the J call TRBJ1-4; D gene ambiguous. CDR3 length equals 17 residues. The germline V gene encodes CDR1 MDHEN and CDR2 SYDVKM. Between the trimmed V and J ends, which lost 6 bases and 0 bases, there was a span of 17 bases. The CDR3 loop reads CASSSEGGRTTNEKLFF. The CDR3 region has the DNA TGTGCCAGCAGCTCAGAGGGAGGCAGAACAACTAATGAAAAACTGTTTTTT.

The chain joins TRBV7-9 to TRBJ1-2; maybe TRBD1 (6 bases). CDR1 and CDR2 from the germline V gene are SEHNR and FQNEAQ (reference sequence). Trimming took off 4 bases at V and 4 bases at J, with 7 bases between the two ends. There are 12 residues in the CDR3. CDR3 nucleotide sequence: TGTGCCAGCAGCTCGGACAGCTATGGCTACACCTTC. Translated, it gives CASSSDSYGYTF.

CDR3: CAWMGVGYTF. In nucleotides, the CDR3 is TGTGCCTGGATGGGGGTTGGCTACACCTTC. The chain carries TRBV30 and TRBJ1-2; D might be TRBD1 (5 bases). Germline assignment: CDR1 GTSNPN and CDR2 SVGIG (reference sequence). The V end lost 4 bases, the J end lost 7 bases, and 7 bases lay between the germline ends. The CDR3 length is 10 residues.

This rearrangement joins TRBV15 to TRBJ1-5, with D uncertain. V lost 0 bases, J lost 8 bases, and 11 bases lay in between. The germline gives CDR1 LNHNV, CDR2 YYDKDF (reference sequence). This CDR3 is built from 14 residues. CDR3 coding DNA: TGTGCCACCAGCAGAGATCCAGAACCGGAGCCCCAGCATTTT. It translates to CATSRDPEPEPQHF.

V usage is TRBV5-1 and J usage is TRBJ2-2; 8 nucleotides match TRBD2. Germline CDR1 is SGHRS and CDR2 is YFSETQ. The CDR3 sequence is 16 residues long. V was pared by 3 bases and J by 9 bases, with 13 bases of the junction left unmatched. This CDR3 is CASSSVVTSVPRELFF. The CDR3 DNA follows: TGCGCCAGCAGCTCGGTCGTGACTAGCGTCCCGAGGGAGCTGTTTTTT.